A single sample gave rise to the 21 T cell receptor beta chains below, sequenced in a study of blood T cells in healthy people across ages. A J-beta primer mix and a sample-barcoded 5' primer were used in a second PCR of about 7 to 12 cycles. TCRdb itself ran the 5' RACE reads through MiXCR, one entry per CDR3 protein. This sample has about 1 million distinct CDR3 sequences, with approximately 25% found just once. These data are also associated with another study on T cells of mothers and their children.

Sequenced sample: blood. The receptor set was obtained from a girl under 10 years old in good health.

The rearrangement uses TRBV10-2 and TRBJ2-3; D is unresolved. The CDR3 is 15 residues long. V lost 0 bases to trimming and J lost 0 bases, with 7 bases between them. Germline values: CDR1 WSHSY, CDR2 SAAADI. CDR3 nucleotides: TGCGCCAGCAGTGAGTCTCCCGAAAGCACAGATACGCAGTATTTT. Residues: CASSESPESTDTQYF.

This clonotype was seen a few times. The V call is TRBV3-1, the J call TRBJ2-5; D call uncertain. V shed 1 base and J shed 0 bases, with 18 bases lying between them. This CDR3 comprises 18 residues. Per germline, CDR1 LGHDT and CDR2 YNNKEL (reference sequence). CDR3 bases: TGTGCCAGCAGCCAAGGATATGGAAACAGACTGTACCAAGAGACCCAGTACTTC. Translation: CASSQGYGNRLYQETQYF.

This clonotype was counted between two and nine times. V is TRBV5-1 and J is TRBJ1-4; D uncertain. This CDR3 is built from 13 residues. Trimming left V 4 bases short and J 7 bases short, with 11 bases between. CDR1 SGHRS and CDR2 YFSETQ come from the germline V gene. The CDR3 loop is CASSPAPGEKLFF. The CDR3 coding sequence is TGCGCCAGCAGCCCGGCCCCGGGTGAAAAACTGTTTTTT.

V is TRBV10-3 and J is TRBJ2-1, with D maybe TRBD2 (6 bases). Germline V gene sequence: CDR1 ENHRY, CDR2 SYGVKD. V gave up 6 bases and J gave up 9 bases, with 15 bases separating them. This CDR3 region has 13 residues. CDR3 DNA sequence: TGTGCCATCAGCCTGGTGGAGGGGAGTGAGCAGTTCTTC. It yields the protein CAISLVEGSEQFF.

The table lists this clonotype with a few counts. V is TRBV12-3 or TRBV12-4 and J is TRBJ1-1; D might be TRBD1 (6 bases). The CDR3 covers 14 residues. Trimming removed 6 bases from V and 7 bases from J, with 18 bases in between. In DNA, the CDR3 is TGTGCCAGCAGCCCTTTACAGGGTTCGGGTGAAGCTTTCTTT. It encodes CASSPLQGSGEAFF.

CDR3 region: CASSVEQTQFF. As DNA, the CDR3 is TGTGCCAGCAGTGTTGAGCAGACGCAGTTCTTC. The chain joins TRBV2 to TRBJ2-1; unclear D gene. The length of the CDR3 is 11 residues. CDR1 and CDR2 from the germline V gene are SNHLY and FYNNEI. V was shortened by 4 bases and J by 12 bases, with 10 bases between the two germline ends.

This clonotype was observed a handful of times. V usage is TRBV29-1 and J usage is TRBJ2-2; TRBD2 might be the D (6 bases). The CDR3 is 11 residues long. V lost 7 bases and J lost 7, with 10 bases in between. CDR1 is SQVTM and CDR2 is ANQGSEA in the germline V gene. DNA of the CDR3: TGCAGCGGGGGGGAAGTCGGGGAGCTGTTTTTT. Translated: CSGGEVGELFF.

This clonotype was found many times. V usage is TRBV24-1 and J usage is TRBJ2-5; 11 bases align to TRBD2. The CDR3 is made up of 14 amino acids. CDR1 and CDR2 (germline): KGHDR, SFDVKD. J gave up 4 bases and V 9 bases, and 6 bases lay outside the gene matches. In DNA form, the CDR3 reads TGTGCCACCGGATTAGCGGGGGGGCTAGAGACCCAGTACTTC. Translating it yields CATGLAGGLETQYF.

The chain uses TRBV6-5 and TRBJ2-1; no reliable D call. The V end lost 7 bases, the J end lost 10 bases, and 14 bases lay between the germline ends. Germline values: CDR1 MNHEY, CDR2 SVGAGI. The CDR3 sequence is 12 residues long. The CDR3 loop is CASNSAVAEQFF. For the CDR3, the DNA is TGTGCCAGCAACTCCGCCGTGGCGGAGCAGTTCTTC.

As DNA, the CDR3 is TGCAGTGCTGTCTCCGGGACGGCTAGCTCCTATAATTCACCCCTCCACTTT. Its translation: CSAVSGTASSYNSPLHF. The chain employs TRBV20-1 and TRBJ1-6, with D possibly matching TRBD1 (5 bases). The ends were cut back, 5 bases at V and 0 bases at J, with 17 bases in the middle. CDR3 length: 17 residues. CDR1 and CDR2 (germline): DFQATT, SNEGSKA (reference sequence).

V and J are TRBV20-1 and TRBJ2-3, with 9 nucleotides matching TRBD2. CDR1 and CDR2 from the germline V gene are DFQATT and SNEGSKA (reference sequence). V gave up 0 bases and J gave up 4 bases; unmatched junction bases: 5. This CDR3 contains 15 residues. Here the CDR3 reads CSARDAGGAADTQYF. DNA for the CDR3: TGCAGTGCTAGAGATGCGGGGGGGGCGGCAGATACGCAGTATTTT.

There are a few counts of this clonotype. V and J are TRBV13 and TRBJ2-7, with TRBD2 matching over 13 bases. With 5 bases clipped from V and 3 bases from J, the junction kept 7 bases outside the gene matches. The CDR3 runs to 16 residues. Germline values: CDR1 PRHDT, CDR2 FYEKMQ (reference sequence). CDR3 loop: CASSTEGLAGIYEQYF. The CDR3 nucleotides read TGTGCCAGCAGCACCGAGGGACTAGCGGGGATCTACGAGCAGTACTTC.

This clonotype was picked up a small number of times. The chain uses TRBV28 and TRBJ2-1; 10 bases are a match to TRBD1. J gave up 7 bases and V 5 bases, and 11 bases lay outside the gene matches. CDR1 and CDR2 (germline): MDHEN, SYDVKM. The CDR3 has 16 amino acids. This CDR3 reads CASSKMDRGDRNEQFF. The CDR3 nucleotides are TGTGCCAGCAGTAAAATGGACAGGGGGGATAGGAATGAGCAGTTCTTC. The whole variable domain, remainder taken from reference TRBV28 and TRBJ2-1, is DVKVTQSSRYLVKRTGEKVFLECVQDMDHENMFWYRQDPGLGLRLIYFSYDVKMKEKGDIPEGYSVSREKKERFSLILESASTNQTSMYLCASSKMDRGDRNEQFFGPGTRLTVL.

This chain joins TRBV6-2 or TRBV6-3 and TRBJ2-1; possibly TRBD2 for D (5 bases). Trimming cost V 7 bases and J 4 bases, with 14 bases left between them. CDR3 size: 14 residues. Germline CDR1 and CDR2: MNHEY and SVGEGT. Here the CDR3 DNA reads TGTGCCAGCAACCCAGGACTCTTATACAATGAGCAGTTCTTC. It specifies CASNPGLLYNEQFF.

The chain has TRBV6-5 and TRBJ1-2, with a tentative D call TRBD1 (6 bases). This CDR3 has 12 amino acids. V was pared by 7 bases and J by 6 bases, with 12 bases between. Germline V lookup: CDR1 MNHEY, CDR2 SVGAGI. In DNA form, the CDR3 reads TGTGCCAGCACCTTGACAGGCCATGGCTACACCTTC. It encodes CASTLTGHGYTF.

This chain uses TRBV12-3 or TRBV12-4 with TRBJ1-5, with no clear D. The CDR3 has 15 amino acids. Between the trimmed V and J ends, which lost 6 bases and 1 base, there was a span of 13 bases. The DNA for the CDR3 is TGTGCCAGCAGCCAAGCGATTGGCAGCAATCAGCCCCAGCATTTT. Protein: CASSQAIGSNQPQHF.

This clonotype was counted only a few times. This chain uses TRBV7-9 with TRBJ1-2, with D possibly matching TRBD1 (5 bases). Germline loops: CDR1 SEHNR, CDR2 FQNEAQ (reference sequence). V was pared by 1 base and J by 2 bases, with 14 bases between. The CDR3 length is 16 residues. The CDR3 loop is CASSLEIGRANYGYTF. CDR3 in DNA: TGTGCCAGCAGCTTAGAGATCGGCAGGGCGAACTATGGCTACACCTTC.

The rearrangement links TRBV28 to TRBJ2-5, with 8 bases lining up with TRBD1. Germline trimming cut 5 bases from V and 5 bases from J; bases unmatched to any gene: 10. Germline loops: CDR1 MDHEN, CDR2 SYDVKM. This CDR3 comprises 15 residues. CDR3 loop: CASSQSQDRAETQYF. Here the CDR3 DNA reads TGTGCCAGCAGTCAGTCTCAGGACAGGGCGGAGACCCAGTACTTC.

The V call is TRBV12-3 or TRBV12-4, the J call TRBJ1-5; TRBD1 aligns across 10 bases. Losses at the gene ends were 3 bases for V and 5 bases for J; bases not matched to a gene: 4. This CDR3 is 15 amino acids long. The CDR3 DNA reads TGTGCCAGCAGTTTGGGGACAGGGGATTATCAGCCCCAGCATTTT. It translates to CASSLGTGDYQPQHF.

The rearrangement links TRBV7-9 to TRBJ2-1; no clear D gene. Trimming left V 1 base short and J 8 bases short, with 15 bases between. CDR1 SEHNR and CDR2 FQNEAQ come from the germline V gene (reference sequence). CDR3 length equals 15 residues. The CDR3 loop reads CASSLVFGPSDEQFF. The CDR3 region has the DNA TGTGCCAGCAGCTTAGTGTTTGGACCATCGGATGAGCAGTTCTTC.

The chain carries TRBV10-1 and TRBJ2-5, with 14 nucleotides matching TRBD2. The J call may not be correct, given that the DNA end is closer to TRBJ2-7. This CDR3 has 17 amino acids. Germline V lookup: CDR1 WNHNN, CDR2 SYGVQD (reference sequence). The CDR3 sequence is CASSSNPGLAGVNEQYF. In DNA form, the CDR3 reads TGCGCCAGCAGTTCCAACCCGGGACTAGCGGGAGTTAACGAGCAGTACTTC.